This T cell receptor beta chain was documented in a study of Tregs in tolerant kidney transplant recipients. Germline-derived CDR1 and CDR2 are SEHNR and FQNEAQ (reference sequence). The CDR3 sequence is 15 residues long. V shed 6 bases and J shed 6 bases, with 21 bases lying between them. Of note for this clone: Antigen: not known.

The study, taken as a whole, reports: Findings come from small patient numbers and require larger validation. Activated donor B cell expansion appeared to reveal the most relevant donor-specific TCRbeta repertoire.

Regulatory T cells were sorted from thawed PBMCs rested overnight at 37°C with about 210 IU/ml IL-2. Generated by immunoSEQ multiplex PCR, the TCRdb table keeps only in-frame clones and is missing some. In the table there are 40,000 to 50,000 clones, about 90% of which are singletons. The sequence was obtained from a human donor in good health. This chain connects TRBV7-9 to TRBJ2-7; tentatively, D is TRBD2 (6 bases). The sequenced material came from Tregs from blood. Here the CDR3 DNA reads TGTGCCAGCAGGCGTAGCGGTACCCCCACTCTCGAGCAGTACTTC. Translation gives CASRRSGTPTLEQYF. The variable domain in full, with the rest retrieved from reference TRBV7-9 and TRBJ2-7, is DTGVSQNPRHKITKRGQNVTFRCDPISEHNRLYWYRQTLGQGPEFLTYFQNEAQLEKSRLLSDRFSAERPKGSFSTLEIQRTEQGDSAMYLCASRRSGTPTLEQYFGPGTRLTVT.